A selection of T cell receptor beta chains follows, all from one sample in a study of cytomegalovirus exposure and HLA in healthy donors. This table comes from immunoSEQ multiplex PCR, and its TCRdb copy is limited to in-frame clones, with some not included. There are 68,000 or so clones in the sample, with roughly 8% held by the top ten. The source material was PBMCs. The source is a female donor in good health and CMV-seropositive. Both conserved end residues are part of each CDR3. A D gene is named only where the DNA matches it firmly.

>TRBJ1-3|TRBD1|TRBV6-1
CASSQDRVSGNTIYF
TGTGCCAGCAGCCAGGACAGGGTCTCTGGAAACACCATATATTTT
>TRBJ2-7|.|TRBV28
CASSPVNRACEQYF
TGTGCCAGCAGCCCGGTCAACAGGGCCTGCGAGCAGTACTTC
>TRBJ2-3|.|TRBV9
CASSVDRVWDTQYF
TGTGCCAGCAGCGTAGATCGAGTATGGGATACGCAGTATTTT
>TRBJ2-7|TRBD1|TRBV4-1
CASSRPGQASYEQYF
TGCGCCAGCAGCCGTCCGGGACAGGCGTCCTACGAGCAGTACTTC
>TRBJ1-2|TRBD1|TRBV27
CATSDRAYGYTF
TGTGCCACCTCGGACAGGGCTTATGGCTACACCTTC
>TRBJ1-5|.|TRBV28
CASSFSDVGGSQPQHF
TGTGCCAGCAGTTTCTCGGACGTTGGAGGCAGTCAGCCCCAGCATTTT
>TRBJ2-7|TRBD2|TRBV28
CASRTSVSYEQYF
TGTGCCAGCAGGACTAGCGTATCCTACGAGCAGTACTTC
>TRBJ2-1|TRBD1|TRBV6-1
CASSKNRGSYNEQFF
TGTGCCAGCAGCAAGAACAGGGGGTCCTACAATGAGCAGTTCTTC
>TRBJ2-1|.|TRBV11-2
CASSLGNSNEQFF
TGTGCCAGCAGCTTAGGGAACAGCAATGAGCAGTTCTTC
>TRBJ1-2|.|TRBV10-2
CASSESGYGYTF
TGCGCCAGCAGTGAGTCCGGCTATGGCTACACCTTC
>TRBJ1-5|.|TRBV7-8
CASSSIGGLQPQHF
TGTGCCAGCAGCTCAATCGGAGGGCTTCAGCCCCAGCATTTT
>TRBJ2-7|TRBD1|TRBV5-1
CASSTRVGTANEQYF
TGCGCCAGCAGCACCCGGGTGGGGACAGCTAACGAGCAGTACTTC
>TRBJ2-3|.|TRBV18
CASSPTRQGTDTQYF
TGTGCCAGCTCACCGACCAGACAGGGCACAGATACGCAGTATTTT
>TRBJ1-3|TRBD1|TRBV5-4
CASSPGQGSSGNTIYF
TGTGCCAGCAGCCCGGGACAGGGGAGTTCTGGAAACACCATATATTTT
>TRBJ1-1|.|TRBV5-1
CASSLAQMNTEAFF
TGCGCCAGCAGCTTGGCACAGATGAACACTGAAGCTTTCTTT